These T cell receptor beta chains were read from a single sample in a study of blood T cell repertoires in COVID-19. The table came from immunoSEQ multiplex PCR; TCRdb's copy has only in-frame clones and leaves some out. In the table there are 200,000 to 250,000 clones, approximately 89% of which are singletons. Source material: peripheral blood. These receptors originate from a woman in her 30s with COVID-19, enrolled during active disease. CDR3s include the opening cysteine and the closing phenylalanine or tryptophan. D genes are given only for firm matches. Rows give clone size only sometimes, using once, few, many, or a class for an expanded clone.

clone_size | d_call | j_call | v_call | cdr3_aa | cdr3_nt
- | TRBD1 | TRBJ1-1 | TRBV6-5 | CASRSRQGGTEAFF | TGTGCCAGCAGATCTAGACAGGGGGGAACTGAAGCTTTCTTT
- | TRBD1 | TRBJ2-1 | TRBV5-1 | CASSTKPGQGGNEQFF | TGCGCCAGCAGCACGAAACCGGGACAGGGCGGCAATGAGCAGTTCTTC
- | TRBD1 | TRBJ2-1 | TRBV24-1 | CATSTGDGSYNEQFF | TGTGCCACCTCAACAGGGGATGGCTCCTACAATGAGCAGTTCTTC
- | - | TRBJ2-1 | TRBV7-9 | CASSLPPVAGMVYNEQFF | TGTGCCAGCAGCTTACCGCCCGTCGCGGGGATGGTCTACAATGAGCAGTTCTTC
- | - | TRBJ2-2 | TRBV6-1 | CASSDDFTGELFF | TGTGCCAGCAGTGACGACTTCACCGGGGAGCTGTTTTTT
once | - | TRBJ2-5 | TRBV4-1 | CASRQNAQETQYF | TGCGCCAGCAGACAGAACGCGCAAGAGACCCAGTACTTC
- | - | TRBJ2-5 | TRBV5-1 | CASSWGDSHQETQYF | TGCGCCAGCAGCTGGGGGGACAGCCACCAAGAGACCCAGTACTTC
- | TRBD1 | TRBJ2-5 | TRBV7-2 | CASSFSGGGETQYF | TGTGCCAGCAGCTTTTCAGGGGGCGGGGAGACCCAGTACTTC
once | - | TRBJ1-6 | TRBV28 | CASSLGGPGARGSPLHF | TGTGCCAGCAGTTTAGGGGGTCCAGGGGCCAGAGGTTCACCCCTCCACTTT
few | - | TRBJ1-5 | TRBV19 | CASHSGGQPQHF | TGTGCCAGCCACTCGGGAGGGCAGCCCCAGCATTTT
- | - | TRBJ2-4 | TRBV30 | CAWSPLTPSENIQYF | TGTGCCTGGAGTCCACTAACTCCTAGCGAAAACATTCAGTACTTC
- | - | TRBJ2-3 | TRBV5-1 | CASSLEGRVTDTQYF | TGCGCCAGCAGCTTGGAGGGCAGGGTGACAGATACGCAGTATTTT
- | - | TRBJ2-7 | TRBV7-9 | CASSISGGEQYF | TGTGCCAGCAGCATCTCCGGTGGCGAGCAGTACTTC
- | - | TRBJ2-3 | TRBV9 | CASSPDGLSTDTQYF | TGTGCCAGCAGCCCGGACGGACTGAGCACAGATACGCAGTATTTT
few | - | TRBJ1-2 | TRBV10-2 | CASSEGGRGANYGYTF | TGCGCCAGCAGTGAGGGGGGACGGGGGGCTAACTATGGCTACACCTTC
- | TRBD1 | TRBJ1-2 | TRBV4-3 | CASSHTGGTYGYTF | TGCGCCAGCAGTCATACAGGGGGCACCTATGGCTACACCTTC
- | - | TRBJ2-5 | TRBV6-5 | CASSCGGFQETQYF | TGTGCCAGCAGTTGCGGCGGGTTCCAAGAGACCCAGTACTTC
once | TRBD1 | TRBJ1-2 | TRBV7-8 | CASSLGGQGISGYTF | TGTGCCAGCAGCTTAGGGGGACAGGGGATAAGTGGCTACACCTTC